Following are 5 T cell receptor beta chains from one sample sequenced in a study of blood T cell repertoires in COVID-19. TCRdb's table, derived via immunoSEQ multiplex PCR, lists solely in-frame clones and lacks some. The table records over 150,000 clones, roughly 90% of them present only once. The sequencing sample was made of peripheral blood. These receptors were obtained from an older woman who had recovered from COVID-19.

This sequence joins TRBV4-1 and TRBJ1-6; D is undetermined. Germline values: CDR1 MGHRA, CDR2 YSYEKL. The CDR3 runs 16 residues. Trimming shortened V by 4 bases and J by 15 bases, and 25 bases separated the two germline ends. The chain's CDR3 is CASSLENPNTDWNLHF. In DNA form, the CDR3 reads TGCGCCAGCAGCCTAGAAAACCCAAACACAGATTGGAACCTCCACTTT.

This chain joins TRBV28 and TRBJ2-7, with D possibly TRBD1 on 6 matching bases. Germline assignment: CDR1 MDHEN and CDR2 SYDVKM. The CDR3 has 18 amino acids. Between the trimmed V and J ends, which lost 1 base and 6 bases, there was a span of 25 bases. The CDR3 here is CASSLSGTGPYREREQYF. In DNA, the CDR3 is TGTGCCAGCAGTTTATCCGGCACGGGACCCTACAGGGAACGCGAGCAGTACTTC.

This clone has a handful of counts. The rearrangement joins TRBV10-3 to TRBJ2-3, with D perhaps TRBD1 (6 bases). Trimming took 3 bases from V and 4 from J, leaving 11 bases between them. The CDR3 consists of 14 residues. CDR1 and CDR2 (germline): ENHRY, SYGVKD. The CDR3 protein is CAISDGQRADTQYF. The CDR3 nucleotides are TGTGCCATCAGTGATGGACAGAGGGCAGATACGCAGTATTTT.

The rearrangement joins TRBV18 to TRBJ2-7; unclear D gene. The CDR3 runs to 14 residues. CDR1 and CDR2 from the germline V gene are KGHSH and LQKENI. Between the trimmed V and J ends, which lost 5 bases and 6 bases, there was a span of 17 bases. CDR3 residues: CASSLRLDRAEQYF. CDR3 nucleotides: TGTGCCAGCTCATTACGCCTAGATAGAGCCGAGCAGTACTTC.

This chain joins TRBV27 and TRBJ2-3, with D maybe TRBD2 (7 bases). The CDR3 extends over 15 amino acids. V shed 0 bases and J shed 4 bases, with 11 bases lying between them. CDR1 MNHEY and CDR2 SMNVEV come from the germline V gene (reference sequence). Here the CDR3 reads CASSLSWGGADTQYF. The CDR3 region has the DNA TGTGCCAGCAGTTTATCGTGGGGGGGCGCAGATACGCAGTATTTT.